The rows below give T cell receptor beta chains drawn from one sample of a study of T cell repertoires in cytomegalovirus infection. TCRdb re-derived calls from the reads in MiXCR, one entry per CDR3 protein. The table includes fewer than 85,000 distinct CDR3 sequences, about 4.2% detected once. The specimen was PBMCs. These receptors were taken from a human donor in good health (CMV status not recorded). Some clones in this sample may be carry-over from other donors' samples. CDR3s include the opening cysteine and the closing phenylalanine or tryptophan. The order of the fields is clone size, D gene, J gene, V gene, CDR3 protein, CDR3 DNA. D genes are given only for firm matches. Size is stated as how often the clone was seen (once, few, many) or a class if it is expanded.

clone size: many
D gene: TRBD2
J gene: TRBJ2-5
V gene: TRBV7-2
CDR3 protein: CASSMTSGGAGETQYF
CDR3 DNA: TGTGCCAGCAGCATGACTAGCGGGGGGGCGGGAGAGACCCAGTACTTC

clone size: medium-sized
D gene: .
J gene: TRBJ1-2
V gene: TRBV7-2
CDR3 protein: CASSLRQSNYGYTF
CDR3 DNA: TGTGCCAGCAGCTTACGGCAGTCTAACTATGGCTACACCTTC

clone size: many
D gene: .
J gene: TRBJ2-7
V gene: TRBV7-8
CDR3 protein: CASSLEIGLYEQYF
CDR3 DNA: TGTGCCAGCAGCTTAGAAATAGGCCTTTACGAGCAGTACTTC

clone size: many
D gene: .
J gene: TRBJ2-3
V gene: TRBV7-2
CDR3 protein: CASSRPGPLSTDTQYF
CDR3 DNA: TGTGCCAGCAGCCGGCCGGGACCTCTATCCACAGATACGCAGTATTTT

clone size: many
D gene: .
J gene: TRBJ1-1
V gene: TRBV6-2/TRBV6-3
CDR3 protein: CASSDLVGPNTEAFF
CDR3 DNA: TGTGCCAGCAGCGACTTGGTCGGGCCGAACACTGAAGCTTTCTTT

clone size: many
D gene: .
J gene: TRBJ1-6
V gene: TRBV7-9
CDR3 protein: CASSLELTSPLHF
CDR3 DNA: TGTGCCAGCAGCTTAGAGCTGACTTCACCCCTCCACTTT

clone size: many
D gene: .
J gene: TRBJ2-1
V gene: TRBV6-1
CDR3 protein: CASDSGAPYNEQFF
CDR3 DNA: TGTGCCAGCGACAGCGGAGCGCCCTACAATGAGCAGTTCTTC

clone size: many
D gene: .
J gene: TRBJ1-6
V gene: TRBV9
CDR3 protein: CASRGGGGSPLHF
CDR3 DNA: TGTGCCAGCAGGGGCGGGGGGGGTTCACCCCTCCACTTT

clone size: many
D gene: .
J gene: TRBJ2-1
V gene: TRBV27
CDR3 protein: CASSLSIYWAEGWNEQFF
CDR3 DNA: TGTGCCAGCAGTTTATCTATATATTGGGCGGAGGGGTGGAATGAGCAGTTCTTC

clone size: medium-sized
D gene: .
J gene: TRBJ2-5
V gene: TRBV7-2
CDR3 protein: CASSLSVRLALAQYF
CDR3 DNA: TGTGCCAGCAGCTTAAGCGTCCGCCTGGCGCTGGCACAGTACTTC

clone size: many
D gene: .
J gene: TRBJ1-2
V gene: TRBV29-1
CDR3 protein: CSVGQDYGYTF
CDR3 DNA: TGCAGCGTTGGACAGGACTATGGCTACACCTTC

clone size: many
D gene: .
J gene: TRBJ2-1
V gene: TRBV7-2
CDR3 protein: CASSNAGASEQFF
CDR3 DNA: TGTGCCAGCAGCAATGCGGGGGCCAGTGAGCAGTTCTTC

clone size: many
D gene: .
J gene: TRBJ1-1
V gene: TRBV7-2
CDR3 protein: CASTPGTEAFF
CDR3 DNA: TGTGCCAGCACCCCGGGCACTGAAGCTTTCTTT

clone size: many
D gene: TRBD2
J gene: TRBJ2-5
V gene: TRBV7-2
CDR3 protein: CASSLGVTSRETQYF
CDR3 DNA: TGTGCCAGCAGCTTGGGCGTGACTAGCCGGGAGACCCAGTACTTC

clone size: many
D gene: .
J gene: TRBJ1-2
V gene: TRBV7-2
CDR3 protein: CASSVRDGYTF
CDR3 DNA: TGTGCCAGCAGCGTCAGGGATGGCTACACCTTC

clone size: many
D gene: .
J gene: TRBJ2-3
V gene: TRBV7-6
CDR3 protein: CASSAGRDTQYF
CDR3 DNA: TGTGCCAGCAGCGCCGGGAGAGATACGCAGTATTTT

clone size: many
D gene: .
J gene: TRBJ2-5
V gene: TRBV7-2
CDR3 protein: CASSLMNGETQYF
CDR3 DNA: TGTGCCAGCAGCTTAATGAACGGAGAGACCCAGTACTTC

clone size: many
D gene: TRBD2
J gene: TRBJ2-1
V gene: TRBV20-1
CDR3 protein: CSAKSGKSIYEQFF
CDR3 DNA: TGCAGTGCTAAAAGCGGGAAGTCGATCTATGAGCAGTTCTTC

clone size: many
D gene: .
J gene: TRBJ1-5
V gene: TRBV7-6
CDR3 protein: CASSLSRGQPQHF
CDR3 DNA: TGTGCCAGCAGCTTATCGAGGGGTCAGCCCCAGCATTTT

clone size: many
D gene: .
J gene: TRBJ1-1
V gene: TRBV12-3/TRBV12-4
CDR3 protein: CASSSTDREAFF
CDR3 DNA: TGTGCCAGCAGTTCGACAGACAGAGAAGCTTTCTTT

clone size: many
D gene: TRBD2
J gene: TRBJ2-1
V gene: TRBV7-4
CDR3 protein: CASTPGGGNEQFF
CDR3 DNA: TGTGCCAGCACCCCGGGAGGCGGCAATGAGCAGTTCTTC

clone size: many
D gene: .
J gene: TRBJ1-1
V gene: TRBV7-9
CDR3 protein: CASSSVTARVPEAFF
CDR3 DNA: TGTGCCAGCAGCTCAGTTACCGCCCGGGTCCCTGAAGCTTTCTTT

clone size: many
D gene: TRBD1
J gene: TRBJ1-1
V gene: TRBV12-3/TRBV12-4
CDR3 protein: CASSFRQGQTEAFF
CDR3 DNA: TGTGCCAGCAGTTTCAGACAGGGGCAGACTGAAGCTTTCTTT

clone size: many
D gene: .
J gene: TRBJ1-2
V gene: TRBV5-1
CDR3 protein: CASSLVLDYGYTF
CDR3 DNA: TGCGCCAGCAGCTTGGTTTTGGACTATGGCTACACCTTC

clone size: many
D gene: .
J gene: TRBJ2-1
V gene: TRBV7-2
CDR3 protein: CASSLGPGGNEQFF
CDR3 DNA: TGTGCCAGCAGCTTAGGCCCAGGAGGGAATGAGCAGTTCTTC